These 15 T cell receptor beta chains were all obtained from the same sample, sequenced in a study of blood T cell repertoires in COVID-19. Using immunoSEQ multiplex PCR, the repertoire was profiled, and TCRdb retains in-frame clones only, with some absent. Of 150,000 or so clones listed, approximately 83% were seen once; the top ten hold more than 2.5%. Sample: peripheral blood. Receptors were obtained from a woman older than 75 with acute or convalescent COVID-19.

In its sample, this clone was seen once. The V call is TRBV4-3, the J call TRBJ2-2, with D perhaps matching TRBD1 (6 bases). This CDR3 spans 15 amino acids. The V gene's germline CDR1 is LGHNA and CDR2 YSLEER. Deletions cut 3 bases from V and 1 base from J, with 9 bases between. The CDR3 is CASSHGRGNTGELFF. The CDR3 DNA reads TGCGCCAGCAGCCATGGCAGGGGGAACACCGGGGAGCTGTTTTTT.

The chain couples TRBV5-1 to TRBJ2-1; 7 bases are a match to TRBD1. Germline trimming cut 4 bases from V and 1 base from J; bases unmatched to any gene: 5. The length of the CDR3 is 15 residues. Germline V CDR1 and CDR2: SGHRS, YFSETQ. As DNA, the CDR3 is TGCGCCAGCAGCCACGGGACAGAATCCTACAATGAGCAGTTCTTC. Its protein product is CASSHGTESYNEQFF.

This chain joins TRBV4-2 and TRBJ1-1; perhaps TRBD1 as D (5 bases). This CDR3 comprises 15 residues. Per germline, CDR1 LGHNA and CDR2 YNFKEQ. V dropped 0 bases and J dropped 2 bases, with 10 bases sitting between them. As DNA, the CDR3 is TGTGCCAGCAGCCAAGATGCACAGGTAAACACTGAAGCTTTCTTT. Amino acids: CASSQDAQVNTEAFF.

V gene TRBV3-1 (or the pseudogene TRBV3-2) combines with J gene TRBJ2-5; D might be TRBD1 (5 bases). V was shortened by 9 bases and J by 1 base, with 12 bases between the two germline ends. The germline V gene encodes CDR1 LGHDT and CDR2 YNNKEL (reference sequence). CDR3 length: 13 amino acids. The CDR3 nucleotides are TGTGCCAGTAGAAATGGGGCCCAAGAGACCCAGTACTTC. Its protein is CASRNGAQETQYF.

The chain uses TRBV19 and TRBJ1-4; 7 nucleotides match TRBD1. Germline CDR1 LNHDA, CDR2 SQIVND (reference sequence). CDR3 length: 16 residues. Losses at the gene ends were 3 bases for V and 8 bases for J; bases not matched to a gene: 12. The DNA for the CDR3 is TGTGCCAGTAGTATGCGGGCCTCGTCAGGGGGGGAAAAACTGTTTTTT. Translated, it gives CASSMRASSGGEKLFF.

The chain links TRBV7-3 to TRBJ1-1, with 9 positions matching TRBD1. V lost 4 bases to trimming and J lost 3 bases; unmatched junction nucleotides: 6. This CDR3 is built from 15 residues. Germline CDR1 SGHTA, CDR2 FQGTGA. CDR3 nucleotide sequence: TGTGCCAGCAGCTCCGGGACAGGGTGGGACACTGAAGCTTTCTTT. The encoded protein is CASSSGTGWDTEAFF. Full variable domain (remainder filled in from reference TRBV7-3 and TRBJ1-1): GAGVSQTPSNKVTEKGKYVELRCDPISGHTALYWYRQSLGQGPEFLIYFQGTGAADDSGLPNDRFFAVRPEGSVSTLKIQRTERGDSAVYLCASSSGTGWDTEAFFGQGTRLTVV.

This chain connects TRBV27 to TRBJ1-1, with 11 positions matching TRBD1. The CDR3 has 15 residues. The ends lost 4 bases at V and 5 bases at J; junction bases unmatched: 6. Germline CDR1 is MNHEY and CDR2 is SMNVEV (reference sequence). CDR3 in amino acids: CASSSLGQGETEAFF. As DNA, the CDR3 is TGTGCCAGCAGTTCCCTGGGACAGGGGGAGACTGAAGCTTTCTTT.

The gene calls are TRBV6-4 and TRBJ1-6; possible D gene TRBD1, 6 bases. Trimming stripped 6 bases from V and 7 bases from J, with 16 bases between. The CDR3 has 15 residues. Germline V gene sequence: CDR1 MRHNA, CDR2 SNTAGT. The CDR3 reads CASSRKGEGNSPLHF. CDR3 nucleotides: TGTGCCAGCAGCCGGAAGGGGGAAGGGAATTCACCCCTCCACTTT.

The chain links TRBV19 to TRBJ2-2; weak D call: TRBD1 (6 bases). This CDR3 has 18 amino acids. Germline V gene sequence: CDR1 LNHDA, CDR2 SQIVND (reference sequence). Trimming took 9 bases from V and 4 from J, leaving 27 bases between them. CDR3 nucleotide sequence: TGTGCCAGCAAAGGGGGAAACAGGCCCGGTCGTGCCACCGGGGAGCTGTTTTTT. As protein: CASKGGNRPGRATGELFF.

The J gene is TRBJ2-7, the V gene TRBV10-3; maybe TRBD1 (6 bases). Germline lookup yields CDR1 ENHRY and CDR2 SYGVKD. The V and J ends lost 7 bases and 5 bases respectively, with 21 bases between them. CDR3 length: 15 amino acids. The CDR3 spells CAINGQKQRTDEQYF. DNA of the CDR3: TGTGCCATCAATGGACAGAAACAACGGACAGACGAGCAGTACTTC.

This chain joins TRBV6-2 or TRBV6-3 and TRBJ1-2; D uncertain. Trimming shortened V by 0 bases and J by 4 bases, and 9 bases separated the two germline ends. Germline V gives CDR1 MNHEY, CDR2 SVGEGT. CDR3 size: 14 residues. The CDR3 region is CASSYSPTFYGYTF. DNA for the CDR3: TGTGCCAGCAGTTACTCGCCAACTTTCTATGGCTACACCTTC.

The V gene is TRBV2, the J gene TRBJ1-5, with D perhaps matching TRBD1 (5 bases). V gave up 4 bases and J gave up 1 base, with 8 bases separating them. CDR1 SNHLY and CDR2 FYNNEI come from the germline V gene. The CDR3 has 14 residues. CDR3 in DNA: TGTGCCAGCAGTGTAGGGGTGAGCAATCAGCCCCAGCATTTT. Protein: CASSVGVSNQPQHF.

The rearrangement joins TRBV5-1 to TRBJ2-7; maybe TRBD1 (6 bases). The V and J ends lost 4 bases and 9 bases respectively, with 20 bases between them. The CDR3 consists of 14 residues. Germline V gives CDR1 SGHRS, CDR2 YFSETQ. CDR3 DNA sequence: TGCGCCAGCAGCGAAGGACAGAGCTCTACGTTGCAGTACTTC. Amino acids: CASSEGQSSTLQYF.

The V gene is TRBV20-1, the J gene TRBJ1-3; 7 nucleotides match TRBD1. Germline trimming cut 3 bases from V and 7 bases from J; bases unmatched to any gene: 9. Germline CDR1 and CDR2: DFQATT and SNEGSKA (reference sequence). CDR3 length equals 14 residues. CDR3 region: CSASRDSGGNTIYF. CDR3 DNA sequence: TGCAGTGCTAGTCGGGACAGCGGGGGGAACACCATATATTTT.

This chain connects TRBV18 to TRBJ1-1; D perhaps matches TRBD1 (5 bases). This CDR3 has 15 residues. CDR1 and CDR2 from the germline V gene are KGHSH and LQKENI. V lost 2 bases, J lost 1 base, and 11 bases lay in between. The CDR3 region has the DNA TGTGCCAGCTCACCAACGACAGCCCCGAACACTGAAGCTTTCTTT. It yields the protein CASSPTTAPNTEAFF.